These T cell receptor beta chains were read from a single sample in a study of early stage breast cancer tumors. TCRdb keeps only in-frame clones here, not all; method: immunoSEQ multiplex PCR. The sample contains roughly 3,600 clones, roughly 64% of which appear only once. The source material was breast tumor tissue. Receptors originate from a person aged 40-50 years with breast cancer. Both conserved end residues are part of each CDR3. A D gene is named only where the DNA matches it firmly. A row's size may be missing; if present it is once, few, many or a size class.

v_gene,len,d_gene,abundance,j_gene,CDR3nt,CDR3aa
TRBV7-2,11,-,-,TRBJ2-5,TGTGCCAGCAGCTATGAAGAGACCCAGTACTTC,CASSYEETQYF
TRBV7-2,11,-,-,TRBJ1-1,TGTGCCAGCAGCTTATATAGTGAAGCTTTCTTT,CASSLYSEAFF
TRBV15,16,-,large,TRBJ1-1,TGTGCCACCAGCAGAGATATCGCAGGGCTGGACACTGAAGCTTTCTTT,CATSRDIAGLDTEAFF
TRBV29-1,14,-,-,TRBJ1-4,TGCAGCGTTAAGGGCTCTGCAACTAATGAAAAACTGTTTTTT,CSVKGSATNEKLFF
TRBV5-6,13,-,-,TRBJ1-1,TGTGCCAGCAGCACAGGGTTGAACACTGAAGCTTTCTTT,CASSTGLNTEAFF
TRBV7-7,13,-,-,TRBJ2-5,TGTGCCAGCAGCCGAGGATTCGAAGAGACCCAGTACTTC,CASSRGFEETQYF
TRBV6-1,14,-,-,TRBJ1-5,TGTGCCAGCAGTGAACTATGGGTGGATCAGCCCCAGCATTTT,CASSELWVDQPQHF
TRBV9,15,TRBD2,-,TRBJ2-1,TGTGCCAGCAGCGTCCAGGGACTAGAATACAATGAGCAGTTCTTC,CASSVQGLEYNEQFF
TRBV27,12,-,-,TRBJ2-7,TGTGCCAGCAGTTTCGGGCTCGGCGAGCAGTACTTC,CASSFGLGEQYF
TRBV7-2,15,-,-,TRBJ1-1,TGTGCCAGCAGCTTAGCCGGGACCGGGAACACTGAAGCTTTCTTT,CASSLAGTGNTEAFF
TRBV7-9,11,-,-,TRBJ2-3,TGTGCCAGCACAAACACAGATACGCAGTATTTT,CASTNTDTQYF
TRBV7-3,13,-,-,TRBJ1-2,TGTGCCAGCAGCTTAGGGGAGGGCTATGGCTACACCTTC,CASSLGEGYGYTF
TRBV27,16,-,-,TRBJ2-2,TGTGCCAGCAGTCTAACCGGACGTCCTACAACCGGGGAGCTGTTTTTT,CASSLTGRPTTGELFF
TRBV6-1,14,-,once,TRBJ2-2,TGTGCCAGCAGTGAACAGGGGCGCACCGGGGAGCTGTTTTTT,CASSEQGRTGELFF
TRBV2,15,TRBD2,-,TRBJ2-3,TGTGCCAGCAGTGAGTCTAGCGGGAGAGCAGATACGCAGTATTTT,CASSESSGRADTQYF
TRBV7-6,17,TRBD2,-,TRBJ2-1,TGTGCCAGCAGCCCCGACCCAGCGGGAGAGGACAACAATGAGCAGTTCTTC,CASSPDPAGEDNNEQFF
TRBV29-1,12,TRBD2,-,TRBJ2-5,TGCAGCGTTGAGGGAGCGGGGGAGACCCAGTACTTC,CSVEGAGETQYF
TRBV4-2,16,TRBD1,-,TRBJ2-7,TGTGCCAGCAGCCAAGCGGGACAGGGGTCTTCCTACGAGCAGTACTTC,CASSQAGQGSSYEQYF
TRBV28,17,TRBD2,-,TRBJ2-3,TGTGCCAGCAGTTCTCCCCTAGGACTAGCGGACACAGATACGCAGTATTTT,CASSSPLGLADTDTQYF
TRBV9,14,-,-,TRBJ2-3,TGTGCCAGCAGCTTTTCCGGGAGCACAGATACGCAGTATTTT,CASSFSGSTDTQYF
TRBV5-1,14,-,few,TRBJ1-1,TGCGCCAGCAGCTTGGGTGGGGGATACACTGAAGCTTTCTTT,CASSLGGGYTEAFF
TRBV7-9,13,-,-,TRBJ2-7,TGTGCCAGCAGCTTAGGGGGGATCCACGAGCAGTACTTC,CASSLGGIHEQYF
TRBV7-2,16,-,-,TRBJ2-1,TGTGCCAGCAGCTTAGAGAGGGCCTTGATCTACAATGAGCAGTTCTTC,CASSLERALIYNEQFF
TRBV5-1,16,-,-,TRBJ2-7,TGCGCCAGTGCCGAAACAGGCTCTACCACGTCTCGCGAGCAGTACTTC,CASAETGSTTSREQYF
TRBV13,18,-,-,TRBJ1-1,TGTGCCAGCAGCTTACAATTTCGGACAGCCACTAGGAACACTGAAGCTTTCTTT,CASSLQFRTATRNTEAFF
TRBV7-9,14,-,-,TRBJ2-5,TGTGCCAGCAGCTCGACTGAAGACGGGGAGACCCAGTACTTC,CASSSTEDGETQYF
TRBV11-3,15,TRBD2,-,TRBJ2-1,TGTGCCAGCAGCTTAGCTGGCGGGAGAAGGAATGAGCAGTTCTTC,CASSLAGGRRNEQFF
TRBV7-2,13,-,-,TRBJ2-3,TGTGCCAGCAGCCCAGAATTTGCAGATACGCAGTATTTT,CASSPEFADTQYF
TRBV19,14,-,medium-sized,TRBJ1-5,TGTGCCAGTAGTATAGTCGGGGAGTTTCAGCCCCAGCATTTT,CASSIVGEFQPQHF
TRBV19,10,-,-,TRBJ1-2,TGTGCCACTTATTACAGGGCCTACACCTTC,CATYYRAYTF
TRBV10-3,14,-,-,TRBJ2-5,TGTGCCATCAGTGGGGCCCTTGGCCAAGAGACCCAGTACTTC,CAISGALGQETQYF
TRBV30,13,-,-,TRBJ2-1,TGTGCCTGGAGTGTGGGATCTGACAATGAGCAGTTCTTC,CAWSVGSDNEQFF
TRBV11-3,14,-,few,TRBJ2-3,TGTGCCAGCAGCCCCGGAGGTGGCACAGATACGCAGTATTTT,CASSPGGGTDTQYF